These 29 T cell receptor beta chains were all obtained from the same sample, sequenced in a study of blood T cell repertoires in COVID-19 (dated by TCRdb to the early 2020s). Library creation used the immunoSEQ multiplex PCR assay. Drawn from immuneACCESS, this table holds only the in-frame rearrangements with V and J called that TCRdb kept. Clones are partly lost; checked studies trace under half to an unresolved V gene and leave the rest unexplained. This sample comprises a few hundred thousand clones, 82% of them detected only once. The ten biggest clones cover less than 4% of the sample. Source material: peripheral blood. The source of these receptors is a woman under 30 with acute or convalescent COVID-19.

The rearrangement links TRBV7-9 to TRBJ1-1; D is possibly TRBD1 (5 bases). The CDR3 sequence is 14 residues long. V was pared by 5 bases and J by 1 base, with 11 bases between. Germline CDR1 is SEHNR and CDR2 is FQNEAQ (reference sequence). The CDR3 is CASSGPTANTEAFF. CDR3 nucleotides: TGTGCCAGCAGCGGCCCGACAGCGAACACTGAAGCTTTCTTT. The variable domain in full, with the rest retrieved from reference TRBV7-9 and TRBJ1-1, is DTGVSQNPRHKITKRGQNVTFRCDPISEHNRLYWYRQTLGQGPEFLTYFQNEAQLEKSRLLSDRFSAERPKGSFSTLEIQRTEQGDSAMYLCASSGPTANTEAFFGQGTRLTVV.

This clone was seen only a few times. The CDR3 DNA sequence: TGTGCCAGCAGCCAAAGGGGGACCGGGGAGCTGTTTTTT. Its protein is CASSQRGTGELFF. The chain links TRBV3-1 (or the pseudogene TRBV3-2) to TRBJ2-2, with D maybe TRBD1 (6 bases). V lost 2 bases, J lost 5 bases, and 6 bases lay in between. Germline CDR1 and CDR2: LGHDT and YNNKEL (reference sequence). CDR3 length: 13 residues.

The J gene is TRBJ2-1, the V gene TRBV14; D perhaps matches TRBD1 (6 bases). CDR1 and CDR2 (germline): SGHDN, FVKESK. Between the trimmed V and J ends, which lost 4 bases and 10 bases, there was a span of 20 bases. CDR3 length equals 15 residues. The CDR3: CASSRPDRPRGEQFF. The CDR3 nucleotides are TGTGCCAGCAGCCGCCCAGACAGGCCTAGGGGGGAGCAGTTCTTC.

CDR3 DNA sequence: TGTGCCAGCAGCTTTAGCGGGAGTAGGGAGCAGTACTTC. As protein: CASSFSGSREQYF. V is TRBV11-3 and J is TRBJ2-7, with 9 bases that match TRBD2. Per the germline V gene, CDR1 is SGHNT and CDR2 is YENEEA. The CDR3 is made up of 13 amino acids. V lost 3 bases to trimming and J lost 7 bases; unmatched junction nucleotides: 4.

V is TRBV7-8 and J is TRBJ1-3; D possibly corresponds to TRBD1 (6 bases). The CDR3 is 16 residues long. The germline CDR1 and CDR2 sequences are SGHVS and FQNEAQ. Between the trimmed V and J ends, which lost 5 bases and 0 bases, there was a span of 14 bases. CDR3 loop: CASSGTTGPSGNTIYF. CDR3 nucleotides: TGTGCCAGCAGCGGAACAACAGGGCCCTCTGGAAACACCATATATTTT.

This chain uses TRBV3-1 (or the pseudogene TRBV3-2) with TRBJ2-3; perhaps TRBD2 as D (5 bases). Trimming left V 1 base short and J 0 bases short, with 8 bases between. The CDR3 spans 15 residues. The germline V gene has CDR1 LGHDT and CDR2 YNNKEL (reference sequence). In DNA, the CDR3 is TGTGCCAGCAGCCAAGTTAGGACTAGCACAGATACGCAGTATTTT. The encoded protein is CASSQVRTSTDTQYF.

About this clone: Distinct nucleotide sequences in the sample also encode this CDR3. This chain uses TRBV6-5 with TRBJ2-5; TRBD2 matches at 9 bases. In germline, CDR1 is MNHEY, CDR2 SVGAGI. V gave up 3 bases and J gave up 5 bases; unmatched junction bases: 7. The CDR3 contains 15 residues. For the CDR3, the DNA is TGTGCCAGCAGTTATCAAGGGCTAGCGGGGGAGACCCAGTACTTC. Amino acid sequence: CASSYQGLAGETQYF.

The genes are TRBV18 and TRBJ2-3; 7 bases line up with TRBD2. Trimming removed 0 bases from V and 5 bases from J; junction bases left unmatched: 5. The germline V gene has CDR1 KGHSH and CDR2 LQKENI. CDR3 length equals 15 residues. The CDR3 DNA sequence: TGTGCCAGCTCACCACCGGGGGGGTTTGGAGATACGCAGTATTTT. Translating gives CASSPPGGFGDTQYF.

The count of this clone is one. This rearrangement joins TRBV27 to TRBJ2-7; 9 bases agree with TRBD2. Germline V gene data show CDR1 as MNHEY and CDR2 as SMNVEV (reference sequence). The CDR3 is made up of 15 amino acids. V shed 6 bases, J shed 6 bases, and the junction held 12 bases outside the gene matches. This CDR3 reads CASRESGLAEIEQYF. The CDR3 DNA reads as TGTGCCAGCAGAGAATCGGGACTAGCAGAGATCGAGCAGTACTTC.

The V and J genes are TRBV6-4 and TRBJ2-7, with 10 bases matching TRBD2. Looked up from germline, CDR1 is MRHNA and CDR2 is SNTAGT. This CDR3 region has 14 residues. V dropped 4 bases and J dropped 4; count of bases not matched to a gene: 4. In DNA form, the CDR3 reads TGTGCCAGCAGTGCCCTAGCGGGGGAGTACGAGCAGTACTTC. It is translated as CASSALAGEYEQYF.

The CDR3 DNA follows: TGTGCCAGCAGCCCCTCGGGACGCGGGGGGGGCTACACCTTC. Encoded protein: CASSPSGRGGGYTF. V and J are TRBV11-2 and TRBJ1-2, with a weak D call TRBD1 (5 bases). From germline, CDR1 is SGHAT and CDR2 FQNNGV. V dropped 5 bases and J dropped 8 bases, with 18 bases sitting between them. The CDR3 runs 14 residues.

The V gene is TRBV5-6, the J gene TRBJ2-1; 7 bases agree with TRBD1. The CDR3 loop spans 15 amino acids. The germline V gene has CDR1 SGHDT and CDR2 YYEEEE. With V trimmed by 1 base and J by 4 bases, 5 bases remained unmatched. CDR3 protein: CASSLIGQEYNEQFF. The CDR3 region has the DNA TGTGCCAGCAGCTTGATTGGACAGGAATACAATGAGCAGTTCTTC.

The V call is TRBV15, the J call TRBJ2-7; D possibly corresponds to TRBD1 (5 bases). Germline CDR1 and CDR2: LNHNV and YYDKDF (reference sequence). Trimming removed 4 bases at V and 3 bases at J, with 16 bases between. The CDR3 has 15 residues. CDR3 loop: CATSKGWGRLYEQYF. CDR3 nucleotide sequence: TGTGCCACCAGCAAGGGATGGGGCCGTCTCTACGAGCAGTACTTC.

The CDR3 DNA follows: TGTGCCAGCAGCCAATGGGACACAGCCTTGGAGCAGTACTTC. Translating gives CASSQWDTALEQYF. The genes are TRBV5-4 and TRBJ2-7; TRBD1 is a possible D gene (6 bases). Germline lookup yields CDR1 SGHNT and CDR2 YYREEE (reference sequence). The CDR3 sequence is 14 residues long. Trimming left V 4 bases short and J 7 bases short, with 18 bases between.

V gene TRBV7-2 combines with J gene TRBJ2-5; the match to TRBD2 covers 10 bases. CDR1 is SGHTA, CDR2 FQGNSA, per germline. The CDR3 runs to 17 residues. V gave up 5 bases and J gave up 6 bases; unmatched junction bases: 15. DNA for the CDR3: TGTGCCAGCAGCCTTAGTATAACTAGCGGGGCTCAGAAGACCCAGTACTTC. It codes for CASSLSITSGAQKTQYF.

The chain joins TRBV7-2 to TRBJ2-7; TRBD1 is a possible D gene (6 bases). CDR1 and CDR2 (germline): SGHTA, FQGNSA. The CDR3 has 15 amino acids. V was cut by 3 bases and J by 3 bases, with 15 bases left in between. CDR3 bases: TGTGCCAGCAGCTTTGACGACAGGAGGAACTACGAGCAGTACTTC. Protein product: CASSFDDRRNYEQYF.

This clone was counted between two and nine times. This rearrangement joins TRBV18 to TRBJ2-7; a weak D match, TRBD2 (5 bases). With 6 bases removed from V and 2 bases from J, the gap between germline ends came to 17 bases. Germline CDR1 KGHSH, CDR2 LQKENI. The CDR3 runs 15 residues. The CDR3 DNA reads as TGTGCCAGCTCCACAATCACTAGACCCCCCTACGAGCAGTACTTC. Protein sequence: CASSTITRPPYEQYF.

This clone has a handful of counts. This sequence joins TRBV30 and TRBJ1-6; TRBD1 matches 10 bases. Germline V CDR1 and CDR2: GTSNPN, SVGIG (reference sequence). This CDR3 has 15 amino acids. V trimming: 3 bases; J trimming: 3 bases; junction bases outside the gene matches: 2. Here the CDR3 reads CAWSGTGDYNSPLHF. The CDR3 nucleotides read TGTGCCTGGAGCGGGACAGGGGACTATAATTCACCCCTCCACTTT.

The CDR3, as DNA: TGTGCCAGCAACTCCGGGACAGGGGAATCCGGGGAGCTGTTTTTT. Protein sequence: CASNSGTGESGELFF. This rearrangement joins TRBV5-5 to TRBJ2-2, with 10 bases aligning to TRBD1. The CDR3 spans 15 residues. J lost 6 bases, V lost 6 bases, and 8 bases had no gene match. CDR1 and CDR2 (germline): SGHKS, YYEKEE (reference sequence).

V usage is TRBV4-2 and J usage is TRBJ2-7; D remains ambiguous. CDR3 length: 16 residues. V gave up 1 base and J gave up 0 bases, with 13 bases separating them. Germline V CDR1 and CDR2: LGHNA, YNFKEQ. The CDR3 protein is CASSQARPLSSYEQYF. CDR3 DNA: TGTGCCAGCAGCCAAGCTAGACCACTGAGCTCCTACGAGCAGTACTTC.

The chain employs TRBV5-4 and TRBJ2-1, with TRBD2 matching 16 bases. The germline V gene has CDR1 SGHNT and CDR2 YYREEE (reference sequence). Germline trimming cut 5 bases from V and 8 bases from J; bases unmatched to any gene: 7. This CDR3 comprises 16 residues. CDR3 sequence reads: CASREGLAGGPYEQFF. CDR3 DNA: TGTGCCAGCAGGGAGGGACTAGCGGGAGGGCCATATGAGCAGTTCTTC.

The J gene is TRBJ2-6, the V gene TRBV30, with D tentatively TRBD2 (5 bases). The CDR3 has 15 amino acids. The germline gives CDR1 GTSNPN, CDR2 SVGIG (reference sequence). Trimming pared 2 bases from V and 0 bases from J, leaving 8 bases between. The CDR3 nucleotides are TGTGCCTGGAGTCAAGGAGGCTCTGGGGCCAACGTCCTGACTTTC. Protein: CAWSQGGSGANVLTF. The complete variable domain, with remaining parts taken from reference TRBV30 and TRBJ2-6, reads SQTIHQWPATLVQPVGSPLSLECTVEGTSNPNLYWYRQAAGRGLQLLFYSVGIGQISSEVPQNLSASRPQDRQFILSSKKLLLSDSGFYLCAWSQGGSGANVLTFGAGSRLTVL.

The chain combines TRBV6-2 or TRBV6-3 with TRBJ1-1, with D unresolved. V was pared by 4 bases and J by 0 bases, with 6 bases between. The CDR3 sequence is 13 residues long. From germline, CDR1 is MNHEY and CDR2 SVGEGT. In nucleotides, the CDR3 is TGTGCCAGCAGTTCCCTATTGAACACTGAAGCTTTCTTT. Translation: CASSSLLNTEAFF.

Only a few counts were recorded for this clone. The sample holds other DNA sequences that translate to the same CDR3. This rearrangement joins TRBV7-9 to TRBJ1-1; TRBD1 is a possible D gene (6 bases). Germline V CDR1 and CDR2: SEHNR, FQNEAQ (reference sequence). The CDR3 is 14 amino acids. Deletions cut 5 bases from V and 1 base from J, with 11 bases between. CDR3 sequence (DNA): TGTGCCAGCAGCCCCCGAGGGGGGAACACTGAAGCTTTCTTT. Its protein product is CASSPRGGNTEAFF.

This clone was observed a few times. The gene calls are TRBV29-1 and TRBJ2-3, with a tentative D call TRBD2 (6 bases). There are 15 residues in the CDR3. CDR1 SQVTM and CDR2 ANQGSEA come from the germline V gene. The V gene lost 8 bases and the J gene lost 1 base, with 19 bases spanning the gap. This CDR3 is CSTESWGEGTDTQYF. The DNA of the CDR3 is TGCAGCACTGAAAGTTGGGGGGAGGGCACAGATACGCAGTATTTT.

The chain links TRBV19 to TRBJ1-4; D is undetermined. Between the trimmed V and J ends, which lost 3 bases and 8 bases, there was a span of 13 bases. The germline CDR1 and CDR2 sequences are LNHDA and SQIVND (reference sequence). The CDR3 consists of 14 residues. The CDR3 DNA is TGTGCCAGTAGTATCGCGGAGTCTGGCGAAAAACTGTTTTTT. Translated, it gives CASSIAESGEKLFF.

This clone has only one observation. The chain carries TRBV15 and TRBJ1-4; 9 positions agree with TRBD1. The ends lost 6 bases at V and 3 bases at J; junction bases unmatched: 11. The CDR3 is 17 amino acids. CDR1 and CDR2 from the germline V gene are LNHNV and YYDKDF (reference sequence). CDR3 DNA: TGTGCCACCAGAAACAGGGGGCCCTCCCGTTCTAATGAAAAACTGTTTTTT. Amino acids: CATRNRGPSRSNEKLFF. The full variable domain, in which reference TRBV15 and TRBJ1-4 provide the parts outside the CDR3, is DAMVIQNPRYQVTQFGKPVTLSCSQTLNHNVMYWYQQKSSQAPKLLFHYYDKDFNNEADTPDNFQSRRPNTSFCFLDIRSPGLGDTAMYLCATRNRGPSRSNEKLFFGSGTQLSVL.

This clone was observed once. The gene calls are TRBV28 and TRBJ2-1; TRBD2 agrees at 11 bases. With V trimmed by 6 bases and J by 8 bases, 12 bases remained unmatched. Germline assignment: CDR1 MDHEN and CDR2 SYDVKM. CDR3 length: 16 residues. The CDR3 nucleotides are TGTGCCAGCAGGGTTCTTAGCGGGAGGGCCGGGGATGAGCAGTTCTTC. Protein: CASRVLSGRAGDEQFF.

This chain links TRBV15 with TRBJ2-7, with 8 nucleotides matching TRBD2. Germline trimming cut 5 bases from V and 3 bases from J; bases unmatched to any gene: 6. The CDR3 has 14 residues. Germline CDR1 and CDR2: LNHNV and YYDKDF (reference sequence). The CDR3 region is CATSVTGGYYEQYF. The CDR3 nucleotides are TGTGCCACCAGCGTTACGGGAGGGTACTACGAGCAGTACTTC.